This is a list of T cell receptor beta chains from one sample in a study of a mutant IDH1 vaccine in newly diagnosed glioma. Using immunoSEQ multiplex PCR, the repertoire was profiled, and TCRdb retains in-frame clones only, with some absent. The sample records fewer than 35,000 clones, around 91% being singletons. No cognate antigen is known for these TCRs. The sequences come from PBMCs, collected from a glioma patient whose treatment included an IDH1 peptide vaccine. These receptors originate from a man aged 18 to 35 with glioma. CDR3s include the opening cysteine and the closing phenylalanine or tryptophan. A D gene is named only where the DNA matches it firmly. Rows give clone size only sometimes, using once, few, many, or a class for an expanded clone.

cdr3_aa: CASSWNRAATNEKLFF; cdr3_nt: TGTGCCAGCAGCTGGAACAGGGCTGCAACTAATGAAAAACTGTTTTTT; v_call: TRBV5-8; j_call: TRBJ1-4; d_call: -; clone_size: once
cdr3_aa: CASSHPGTGRHRELFF; cdr3_nt: TGTGCCAGCAGCCATCCCGGGACAGGTCGACACCGGGAGCTGTTTTTT; v_call: TRBV14; j_call: TRBJ2-2; d_call: TRBD1; clone_size: -
cdr3_aa: CATTRVRGTYEQYF; cdr3_nt: TGTGCCACCACTCGGGTGAGAGGCACCTACGAGCAGTACTTC; v_call: TRBV6-1; j_call: TRBJ2-7; d_call: -; clone_size: -
cdr3_aa: CASSVRHSGANVLTF; cdr3_nt: TGTGCCAGCAGCGTGCGGCACTCTGGGGCCAACGTCCTGACTTTC; v_call: TRBV7-2; j_call: TRBJ2-6; d_call: -; clone_size: once
cdr3_aa: CASSLGPGDTEAFF; cdr3_nt: TGTGCCAGCAGCTTAGGTCCGGGGGACACTGAAGCTTTCTTT; v_call: TRBV11-2; j_call: TRBJ1-1; d_call: -; clone_size: -
cdr3_aa: CASSQAGGQTNYGYTF; cdr3_nt: TGCGCCAGCAGCCAAGCCGGGGGACAGACGAACTATGGCTACACCTTC; v_call: TRBV4-1; j_call: TRBJ1-2; d_call: TRBD1; clone_size: -
cdr3_aa: CATSTDLTAYGYTF; cdr3_nt: TGTGCCACCAGCACTGACCTGACAGCCTATGGCTACACCTTC; v_call: TRBV15; j_call: TRBJ1-2; d_call: -; clone_size: -
cdr3_aa: CASSLFPGMGEQYF; cdr3_nt: TGTGCCAGCAGCTTGTTTCCAGGGATGGGCGAGCAGTACTTC; v_call: TRBV5-6; j_call: TRBJ2-7; d_call: -; clone_size: once
cdr3_aa: CAWSVKRVQQYF; cdr3_nt: TGTGCCTGGAGTGTAAAAAGGGTGCAGCAGTATTTT; v_call: TRBV30; j_call: TRBJ2-3; d_call: -; clone_size: -
cdr3_aa: CASSLFGDYEQYF; cdr3_nt: TGCGCCAGCAGCTTGTTCGGCGACTACGAGCAGTACTTC; v_call: TRBV5-1; j_call: TRBJ2-7; d_call: -; clone_size: -
cdr3_aa: CASSLLSGNEGGYTF; cdr3_nt: TGTGCCAGCAGCCTTCTGTCCGGGAACGAGGGTGGCTACACCTTC; v_call: TRBV7-2; j_call: TRBJ1-2; d_call: -; clone_size: -
cdr3_aa: CASSLDPGAPSTDTQYF; cdr3_nt: TGTGCCAGCAGCTTAGATCCCGGGGCCCCCTCCACAGATACGCAGTATTTT; v_call: TRBV7-2; j_call: TRBJ2-3; d_call: -; clone_size: -
cdr3_aa: CASSGDSYQPQHF; cdr3_nt: TGTGCCAGCAGTGGGGACAGTTATCAGCCCCAGCATTTT; v_call: TRBV6-1; j_call: TRBJ1-5; d_call: TRBD1; clone_size: -
cdr3_aa: CASSHTDNEQFF; cdr3_nt: TGTGCCAGCAGTCACACCGACAATGAGCAGTTCTTC; v_call: TRBV27; j_call: TRBJ2-1; d_call: -; clone_size: -
cdr3_aa: CAWTMGGNTIYF; cdr3_nt: TGTGCCTGGACCATGGGGGGAAACACCATATATTTT; v_call: TRBV30; j_call: TRBJ1-3; d_call: -; clone_size: few
cdr3_aa: CATSRGRQADEKLFF; cdr3_nt: TGTGCCACCAGCAGAGGACGACAGGCTGATGAAAAACTGTTTTTT; v_call: TRBV15; j_call: TRBJ1-4; d_call: -; clone_size: -
cdr3_aa: CSVTGGIGEQFF; cdr3_nt: TGCAGCGTCACTGGAGGGATCGGTGAGCAGTTCTTC; v_call: TRBV29-1; j_call: TRBJ2-1; d_call: -; clone_size: -
cdr3_aa: CASKPSTGTEAFF; cdr3_nt: TGCGCCAGTAAACCCAGTACGGGGACTGAAGCTTTCTTT; v_call: TRBV5-1; j_call: TRBJ1-1; d_call: -; clone_size: -
cdr3_aa: CSVEAQTGSVGYTF; cdr3_nt: TGCAGCGTTGAGGCCCAGACAGGGTCGGTAGGCTACACCTTC; v_call: TRBV29-1; j_call: TRBJ1-2; d_call: TRBD1; clone_size: -
cdr3_aa: CSVEDWRQGDLGYGYTF; cdr3_nt: TGCAGCGTTGAAGATTGGAGACAGGGGGATCTCGGCTATGGCTACACCTTC; v_call: TRBV29-1; j_call: TRBJ1-2; d_call: TRBD1; clone_size: once
cdr3_aa: CASSQDQNTEAFF; cdr3_nt: TGTGCCAGCAGCCAAGACCAGAACACTGAAGCTTTCTTT; v_call: TRBV14; j_call: TRBJ1-1; d_call: -; clone_size: -
cdr3_aa: CATSLGGGYGYTF; cdr3_nt: TGTGCCACCAGCCTGGGGGGGGGTTACGGCTACACCTTC; v_call: TRBV15; j_call: TRBJ1-2; d_call: -; clone_size: -
cdr3_aa: CASSQEGKTSLKETQYF; cdr3_nt: TGCGCCAGCAGCCAAGAGGGAAAGACTAGCCTGAAAGAGACCCAGTACTTC; v_call: TRBV4-3; j_call: TRBJ2-5; d_call: TRBD2; clone_size: once
cdr3_aa: CAWAQVGSYEQYF; cdr3_nt: TGTGCCTGGGCCCAGGTGGGCTCCTACGAGCAGTACTTC; v_call: TRBV30; j_call: TRBJ2-7; d_call: -; clone_size: -
cdr3_aa: CASSLAGQGLNKPQHF; cdr3_nt: TGTGCCAGCAGCTTGGCCGGACAGGGCCTCAATAAGCCCCAGCATTTT; v_call: TRBV5-6; j_call: TRBJ1-5; d_call: TRBD1; clone_size: once
cdr3_aa: CASSEGRRAQPQHF; cdr3_nt: TGTGCCAGCAGTGAGGGCCGCCGCGCTCAGCCCCAGCATTTT; v_call: TRBV2; j_call: TRBJ1-5; d_call: -; clone_size: -
cdr3_aa: CASSPGSGNTEAFF; cdr3_nt: TGCGCCAGCAGCCCTGGCTCAGGGAACACTGAAGCTTTCTTT; v_call: TRBV4-3; j_call: TRBJ1-1; d_call: -; clone_size: -
cdr3_aa: CASESHPGTSFSQEETQYF; cdr3_nt: TGTGCCAGTGAGTCTCACCCCGGGACTAGCTTTTCGCAGGAAGAGACCCAGTACTTC; v_call: TRBV19; j_call: TRBJ2-5; d_call: TRBD2; clone_size: -
cdr3_aa: CASTSSGRAGDTQYF; cdr3_nt: TGCGCCAGCACCTCAAGTGGCAGGGCTGGAGATACGCAGTATTTT; v_call: TRBV4-3; j_call: TRBJ2-3; d_call: -; clone_size: -
cdr3_aa: CASSQDREDTQYF; cdr3_nt: TGCGCCAGCAGCCAAGATCGGGAAGATACGCAGTATTTT; v_call: TRBV4-3; j_call: TRBJ2-3; d_call: -; clone_size: -
cdr3_aa: CASSELGRGGYNEQFF; cdr3_nt: TGTGCCAGCAGTGAATTGGGCAGGGGGGGGTACAATGAGCAGTTCTTC; v_call: TRBV25-1; j_call: TRBJ2-1; d_call: -; clone_size: -
cdr3_aa: CAIRPGTGDNQPQHF; cdr3_nt: TGTGCCATCAGGCCCGGGACAGGGGACAATCAGCCCCAGCATTTT; v_call: TRBV10-3; j_call: TRBJ1-5; d_call: TRBD1; clone_size: -
cdr3_aa: CASSLAGGREKLFF; cdr3_nt: TGTGCCAGCAGCTTAGCAGGGGGCAGGGAAAAACTGTTTTTT; v_call: TRBV7-9; j_call: TRBJ1-4; d_call: TRBD1; clone_size: once
cdr3_aa: CASRRGQLAQETQYF; cdr3_nt: TGTGCCAGCAGGAGGGGACAGCTAGCACAAGAGACCCAGTACTTC; v_call: TRBV2; j_call: TRBJ2-5; d_call: TRBD1; clone_size: -
cdr3_aa: CASSPRLNTEAFF; cdr3_nt: TGTGCCAGCAGCCCACGATTGAACACTGAAGCTTTCTTT; v_call: TRBV13; j_call: TRBJ1-1; d_call: -; clone_size: -
cdr3_aa: CASSAGVVVFTEAFF; cdr3_nt: TGTGCCAGCAGCGCAGGGGTAGTCGTTTTCACTGAAGCTTTCTTT; v_call: TRBV7-9; j_call: TRBJ1-1; d_call: -; clone_size: -
cdr3_aa: CASSVGGGAGETQYF; cdr3_nt: TGTGCCAGCAGCGTAGGGGGCGGTGCGGGAGAGACCCAGTACTTC; v_call: TRBV9; j_call: TRBJ2-5; d_call: -; clone_size: -
cdr3_aa: CSVERPGFGNTEAFF; cdr3_nt: TGCAGCGTCGAAAGGCCCGGGTTTGGGAACACTGAAGCTTTCTTT; v_call: TRBV29-1; j_call: TRBJ1-1; d_call: -; clone_size: -
cdr3_aa: CASSHGTGAVEQYF; cdr3_nt: TGCGCCAGCAGCCATGGGACAGGGGCGGTCGAGCAGTACTTC; v_call: TRBV4-1; j_call: TRBJ2-7; d_call: TRBD1; clone_size: -
cdr3_aa: CASRGSGEAFF; cdr3_nt: TGTGCCAGCAGGGGGAGTGGTGAAGCTTTCTTT; v_call: TRBV6-1; j_call: TRBJ1-1; d_call: -; clone_size: -